This TCR beta chain was documented in a study of control samples from healthy donors and cancer patients. V lost 8 bases, J lost 0 bases, and 5 bases lay in between. The germline V gene encodes CDR1 LNHNV and CDR2 YYDKDF (reference sequence). This CDR3 is built from 12 residues. The repertoire was sequenced with immunoSEQ multiplex PCR; TCRdb's copy has only in-frame clones and lacks some. The table shows 80,000 to 100,000 clones, with 79% occurring only once. V usage is TRBV15 and J usage is TRBJ1-3; D unresolved. This sequence originates from a woman in her 30s in good health. Sequences were obtained from blood. The CDR3, as DNA: TGTGCCACCGGGTTCTCTGGAAACACCATATATTTT. Translating gives CATGFSGNTIYF. Combining the CDR3 with reference TRBV15 and TRBJ1-3 gives the whole variable domain DAMVIQNPRYQVTQFGKPVTLSCSQTLNHNVMYWYQQKSSQAPKLLFHYYDKDFNNEADTPDNFQSRRPNTSFCFLDIRSPGLGDTAMYLCATGFSGNTIYFGEGSWLTVV.